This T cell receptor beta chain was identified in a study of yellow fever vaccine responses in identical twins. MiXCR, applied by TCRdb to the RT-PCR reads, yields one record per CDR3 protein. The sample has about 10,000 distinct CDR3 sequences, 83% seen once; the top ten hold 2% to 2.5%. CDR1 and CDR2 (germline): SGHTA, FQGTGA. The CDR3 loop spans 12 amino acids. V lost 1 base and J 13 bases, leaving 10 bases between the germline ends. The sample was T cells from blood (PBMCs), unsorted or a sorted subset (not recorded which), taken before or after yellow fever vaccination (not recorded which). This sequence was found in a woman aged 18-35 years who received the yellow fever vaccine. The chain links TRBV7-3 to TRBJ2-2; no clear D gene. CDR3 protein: CASSLNRRWLFF. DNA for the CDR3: TGTGCCAGCAGCTTAAACCGCAGATGGCTGTTTTTT.